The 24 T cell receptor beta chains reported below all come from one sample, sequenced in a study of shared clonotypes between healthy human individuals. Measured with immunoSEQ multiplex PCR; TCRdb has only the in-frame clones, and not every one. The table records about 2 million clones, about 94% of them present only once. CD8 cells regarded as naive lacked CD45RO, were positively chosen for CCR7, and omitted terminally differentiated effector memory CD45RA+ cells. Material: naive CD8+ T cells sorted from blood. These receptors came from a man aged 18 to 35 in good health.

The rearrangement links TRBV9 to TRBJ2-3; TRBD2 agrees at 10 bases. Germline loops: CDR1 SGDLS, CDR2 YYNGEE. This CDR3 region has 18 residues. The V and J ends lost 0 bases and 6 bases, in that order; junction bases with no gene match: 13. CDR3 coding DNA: TGTGCCAGCAGCGTAGCTGGGGGACTAGCGTCAGGACGGGATACGCAGTATTTT. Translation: CASSVAGGLASGRDTQYF.

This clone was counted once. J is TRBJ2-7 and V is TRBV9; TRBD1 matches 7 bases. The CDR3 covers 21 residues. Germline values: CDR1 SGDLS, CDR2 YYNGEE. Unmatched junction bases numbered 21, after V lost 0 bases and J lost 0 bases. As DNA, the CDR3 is TGTGCCAGCAGCGTAGGTGGGGACAGAAGGATTCTATCGAAGAGCTCCTACGAGCAGTACTTC. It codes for CASSVGGDRRILSKSSYEQYF.

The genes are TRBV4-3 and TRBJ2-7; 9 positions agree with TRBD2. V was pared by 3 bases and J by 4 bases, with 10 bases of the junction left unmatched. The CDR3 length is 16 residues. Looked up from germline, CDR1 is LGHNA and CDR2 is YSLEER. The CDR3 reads CASSQTSAGGPYEQYF. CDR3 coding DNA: TGCGCCAGCAGCCAGACCTCGGCGGGAGGGCCTTACGAGCAGTACTTC.

The CDR3 DNA follows: TGTGCTAGTGACCTGCGACACCTCAATTCACCCCTCCACTTT. The encoded protein is CASDLRHLNSPLHF. The rearrangement links TRBV12-5 to TRBJ1-6; the D is unclear. The V end was cut by 7 bases, the J end by 7 bases, with 14 bases between. Germline V gene sequence: CDR1 LGHNT, CDR2 FRNRAP. The CDR3 consists of 14 residues.

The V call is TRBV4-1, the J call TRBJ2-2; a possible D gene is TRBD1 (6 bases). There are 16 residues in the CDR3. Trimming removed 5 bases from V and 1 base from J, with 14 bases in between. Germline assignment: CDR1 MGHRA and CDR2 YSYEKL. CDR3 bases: TGCGCCAGCAGCGTAGGCGGACAGCGGAACACCGGGGAGCTGTTTTTT. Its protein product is CASSVGGQRNTGELFF.

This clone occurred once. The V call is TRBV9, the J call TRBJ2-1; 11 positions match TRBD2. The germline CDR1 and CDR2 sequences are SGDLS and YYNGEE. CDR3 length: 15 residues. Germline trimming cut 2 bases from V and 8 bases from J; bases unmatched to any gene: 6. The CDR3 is CASSVLAGGLYEQFF. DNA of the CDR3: TGTGCCAGCAGCGTCCTAGCGGGAGGACTTTATGAGCAGTTCTTC.

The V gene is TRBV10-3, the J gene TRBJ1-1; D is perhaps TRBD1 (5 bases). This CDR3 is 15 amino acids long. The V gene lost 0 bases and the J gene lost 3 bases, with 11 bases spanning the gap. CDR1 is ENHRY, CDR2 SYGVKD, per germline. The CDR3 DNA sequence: TGTGCCATCAGTGAGTCAGGAGGGGTAGACACTGAAGCTTTCTTT. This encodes CAISESGGVDTEAFF.

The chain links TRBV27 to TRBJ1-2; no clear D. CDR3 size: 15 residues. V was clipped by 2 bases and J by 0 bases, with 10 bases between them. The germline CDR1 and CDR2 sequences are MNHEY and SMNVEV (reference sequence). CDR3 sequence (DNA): TGTGCCAGCAGTTTAAGAGGGCCCGCTAACTATGGCTACACCTTC. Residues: CASSLRGPANYGYTF.

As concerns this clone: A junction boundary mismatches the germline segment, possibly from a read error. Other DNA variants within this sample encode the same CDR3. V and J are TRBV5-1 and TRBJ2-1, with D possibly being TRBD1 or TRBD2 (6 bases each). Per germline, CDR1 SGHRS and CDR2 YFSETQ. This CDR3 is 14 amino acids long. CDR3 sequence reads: CASSLEGGINEQFF. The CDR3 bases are TGCGCCAGCAGTTTGGAGGGGGGTATTAATGAGCAGTTCTTC.

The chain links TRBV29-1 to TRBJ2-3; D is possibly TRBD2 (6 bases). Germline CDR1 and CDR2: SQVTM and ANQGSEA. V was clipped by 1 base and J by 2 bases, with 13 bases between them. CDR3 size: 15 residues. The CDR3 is CSVEGGSGATDTQYF. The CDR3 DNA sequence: TGCAGCGTTGAAGGTGGTAGCGGTGCCACAGATACGCAGTATTTT.

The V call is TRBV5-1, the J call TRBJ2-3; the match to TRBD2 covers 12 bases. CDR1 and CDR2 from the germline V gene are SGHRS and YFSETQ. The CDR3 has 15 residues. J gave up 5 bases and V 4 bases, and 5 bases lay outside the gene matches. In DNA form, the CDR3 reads TGCGCCAGCAGCCAGGGACTAGCGGGTGGAGATACGCAGTATTTT. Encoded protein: CASSQGLAGGDTQYF. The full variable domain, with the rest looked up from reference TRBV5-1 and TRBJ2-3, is KAGVTQTPRYLIKTRGQQVTLSCSPISGHRSVSWYQQTPGQGLQFLFEYFSETQRNKGNFPGRFSGRQFSNSRSEMNVSTLELGDSALYLCASSQGLAGGDTQYFGPGTRLTVL.

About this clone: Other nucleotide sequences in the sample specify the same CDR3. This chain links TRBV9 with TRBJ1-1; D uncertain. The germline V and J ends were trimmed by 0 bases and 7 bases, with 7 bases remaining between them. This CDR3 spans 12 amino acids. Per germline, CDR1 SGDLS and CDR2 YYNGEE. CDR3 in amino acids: CASSVGTGEAFF. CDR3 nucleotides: TGTGCCAGCAGCGTAGGGACGGGTGAAGCTTTCTTT.

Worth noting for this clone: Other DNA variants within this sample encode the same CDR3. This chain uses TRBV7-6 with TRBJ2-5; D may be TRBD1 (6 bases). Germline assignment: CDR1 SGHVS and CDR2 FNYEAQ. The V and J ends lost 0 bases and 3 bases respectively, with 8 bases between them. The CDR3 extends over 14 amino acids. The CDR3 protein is CASSLAGGKETQYF. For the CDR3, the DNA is TGTGCCAGCAGCTTAGCAGGGGGTAAAGAGACCCAGTACTTC.

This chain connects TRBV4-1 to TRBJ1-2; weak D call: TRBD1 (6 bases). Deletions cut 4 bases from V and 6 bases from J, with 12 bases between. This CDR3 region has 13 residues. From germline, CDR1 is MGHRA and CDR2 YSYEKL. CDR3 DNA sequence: TGCGCCAGCAGCCCAGGGGAACTGCATGGCTACACCTTC. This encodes CASSPGELHGYTF.

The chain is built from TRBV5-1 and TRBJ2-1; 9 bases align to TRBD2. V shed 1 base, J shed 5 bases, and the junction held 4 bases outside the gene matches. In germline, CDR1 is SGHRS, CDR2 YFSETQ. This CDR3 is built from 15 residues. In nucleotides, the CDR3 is TGCGCCAGCAGCTTGACTAGCGGGTTTAACAATGAGCAGTTCTTC. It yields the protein CASSLTSGFNNEQFF.

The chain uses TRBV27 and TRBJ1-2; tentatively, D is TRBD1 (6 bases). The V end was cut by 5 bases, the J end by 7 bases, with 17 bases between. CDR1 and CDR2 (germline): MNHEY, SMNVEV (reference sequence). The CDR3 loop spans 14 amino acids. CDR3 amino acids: CASSLAGAGGGYTF. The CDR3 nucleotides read TGTGCCAGCAGTCTAGCAGGGGCTGGAGGTGGCTACACCTTC.

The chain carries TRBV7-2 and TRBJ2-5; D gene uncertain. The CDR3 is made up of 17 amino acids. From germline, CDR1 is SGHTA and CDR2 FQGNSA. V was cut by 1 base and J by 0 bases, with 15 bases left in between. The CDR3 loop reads CASSLGAFQGHQETQYF. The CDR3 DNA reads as TGTGCCAGCAGCTTAGGTGCCTTCCAAGGGCACCAAGAGACCCAGTACTTC. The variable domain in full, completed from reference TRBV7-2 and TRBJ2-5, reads GAGVSQSPSNKVTEKGKDVELRCDPISGHTALYWYRQSLGQGLEFLIYFQGNSAPDKSGLPSDRFSAERTGGSVSTLTIQRTQQEDSAVYLCASSLGAFQGHQETQYFGPGTRLLVL.

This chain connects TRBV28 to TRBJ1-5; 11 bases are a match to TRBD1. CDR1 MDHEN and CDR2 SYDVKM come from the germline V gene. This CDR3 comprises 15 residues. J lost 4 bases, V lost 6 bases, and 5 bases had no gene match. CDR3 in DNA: TGTGCCAGCAGGCTTGGGACAGGGGGGAATCAGCCCCAGCATTTT. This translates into CASRLGTGGNQPQHF.

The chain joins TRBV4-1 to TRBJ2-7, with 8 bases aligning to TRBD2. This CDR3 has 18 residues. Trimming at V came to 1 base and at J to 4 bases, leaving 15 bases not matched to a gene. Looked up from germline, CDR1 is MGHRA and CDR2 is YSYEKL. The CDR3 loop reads CASSQVAGGSPIPYEQYF. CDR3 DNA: TGCGCCAGCAGCCAAGTTGCGGGGGGTTCCCCGATCCCTTACGAGCAGTACTTC.

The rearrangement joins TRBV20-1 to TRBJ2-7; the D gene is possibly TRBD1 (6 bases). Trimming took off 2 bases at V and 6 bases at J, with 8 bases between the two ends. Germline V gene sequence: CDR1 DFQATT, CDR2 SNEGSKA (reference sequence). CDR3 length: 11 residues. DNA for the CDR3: TGCAGTGCTAGAAGAGGGGGCGAGCAGTACTTC. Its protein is CSARRGGEQYF.

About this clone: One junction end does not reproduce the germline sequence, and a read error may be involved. The CDR3 nucleotides read TGTGCCAGAAGCTTGTGGGGGGCTGGTAGATGGAACTTC. Translating gives CARSLWGAGRWNF. The chain carries TRBV5-3 and TRBJ2-7; D may match TRBD1 or TRBD2 (6 bases each). TRBV5-3 is classed as an ORF, of uncertain function. CDR3 size: 13 residues.

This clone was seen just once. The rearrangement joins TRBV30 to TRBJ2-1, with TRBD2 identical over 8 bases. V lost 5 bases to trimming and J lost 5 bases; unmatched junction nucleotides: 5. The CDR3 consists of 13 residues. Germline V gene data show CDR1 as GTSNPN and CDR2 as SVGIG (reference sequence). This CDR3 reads CAWDGGAHNEQFF. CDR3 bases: TGTGCCTGGGACGGGGGGGCCCACAATGAGCAGTTCTTC. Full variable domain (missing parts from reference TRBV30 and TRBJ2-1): SQTIHQWPATLVQPVGSPLSLECTVEGTSNPNLYWYRQAAGRGLQLLFYSVGIGQISSEVPQNLSASRPQDRQFILSSKKLLLSDSGFYLCAWDGGAHNEQFFGPGTRLTVL.

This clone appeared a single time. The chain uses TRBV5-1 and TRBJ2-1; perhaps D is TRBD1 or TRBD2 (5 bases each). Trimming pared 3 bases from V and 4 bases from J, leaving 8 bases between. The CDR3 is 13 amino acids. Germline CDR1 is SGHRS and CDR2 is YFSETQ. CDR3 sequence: CASSWDGYNEQFF. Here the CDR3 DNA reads TGCGCCAGCAGCTGGGACGGTTACAATGAGCAGTTCTTC.

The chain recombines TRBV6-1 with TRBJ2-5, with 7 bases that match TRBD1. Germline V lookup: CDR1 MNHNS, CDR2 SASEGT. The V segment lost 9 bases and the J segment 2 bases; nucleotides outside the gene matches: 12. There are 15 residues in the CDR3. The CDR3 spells CASLVGDSLQETQYF. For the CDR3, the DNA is TGTGCCAGTCTCGTAGGGGACAGCTTACAAGAGACCCAGTACTTC.